The 24 T cell receptor beta chains in this list originate from one sample, sequenced in a study of siplizumab effects on memory and regulatory T cells. Some clones are missing from TCRdb's copy, which holds only in-frame ones; the method was immunoSEQ multiplex PCR. Of 85,000 to 130,000 clones in the sample, around 94% were seen once. The specimen was Tregs sorted from blood. These receptors originate from a human donor in good health.

This sequence joins TRBV10-3 and TRBJ2-1, with 10 nucleotides matching TRBD2. V lost 10 bases and J lost 8; bases outside the gene matches: 14. The CDR3 length is 15 residues. CDR1 and CDR2 from the germline V gene are ENHRY and SYGVKD. Here the CDR3 reads CATGRIAGGRDEQFF. The CDR3 region has the DNA TGTGCCACAGGAAGGATAGCGGGAGGTAGGGATGAGCAGTTCTTC.

The CDR3 here is CTSSQVGAILAKNIQYF. Written as DNA, the CDR3 is TGCACCAGCAGCCAAGTGGGGGCGATTCTAGCCAAAAACATTCAGTACTTC. The chain recombines TRBV1 with TRBJ2-4; TRBD1, the D gene given by the table, was not confirmed from the DNA. TRBV1 is a known pseudogene. The CDR3 spans 17 residues.

The chain joins TRBV29-1 to TRBJ1-1, with D uncertain. The CDR3 runs 11 residues. Trimming pared 7 bases from V and 1 base from J, leaving 7 bases between. Germline-derived CDR1 and CDR2 are SQVTM and ANQGSEA. The DNA of the CDR3 is TGCAGCGGACAACAGAACACTGAAGCTTTCTTT. Amino acid sequence: CSGQQNTEAFF. Filled out from reference TRBV29-1 and TRBJ1-1, the complete variable domain reads SAVISQKPSRDICQRGTSLTIQCQVDSQVTMMFWYRQQPGQSLTLIATANQGSEATYESGFVIDKFPISRPNLTFSTLTVSNMSPEDSSIYLCSGQQNTEAFFGQGTRLTVV.

This clone appeared a single time. This rearrangement joins TRBV6-1 to TRBJ1-1; D not resolved. V was trimmed by 4 bases and J by 12 bases, leaving 3 bases between them. The CDR3 has 8 residues. Germline V gene sequence: CDR1 MNHNS, CDR2 SASEGT. The DNA for the CDR3 is TGTGCCAGCAGTGGAACTTTCTTT. Translated: CASSGTFF.

The chain couples TRBV10-3 to TRBJ2-7; 14 bases align to TRBD2. With V trimmed by 6 bases and J by 4 bases, 8 bases remained unmatched. This CDR3 spans 16 amino acids. Germline V gene lookup returns CDR1 ENHRY and CDR2 SYGVKD. The CDR3 sequence: CAISHGLAGGRYEQYF. CDR3 bases: TGTGCCATCAGCCACGGACTAGCGGGAGGAAGGTACGAGCAGTACTTC.

This chain uses TRBV28 with TRBJ1-5; unclear D gene. Trimming left V 7 bases short and J 6 bases short, with 4 bases between. The length of the CDR3 is 10 residues. The germline gives CDR1 MDHEN, CDR2 SYDVKM. CDR3 sequence: CASNGQPQHF. The DNA for the CDR3 is TGTGCCAGCAATGGTCAGCCCCAGCATTTT.

The rearrangement joins TRBV28 to TRBJ1-6; 7 bases are a match to TRBD1. This CDR3 comprises 16 residues. Germline CDR1 reads MDHEN; CDR2 reads SYDVKM. Germline trimming cut 4 bases from V and 3 bases from J; bases unmatched to any gene: 6. The CDR3 bases are TGTGCCAGCAGTTCCCAGGGGGGGGTCTATAATTCACCCCTCCACTTT. It codes for CASSSQGGVYNSPLHF.

The V and J genes are TRBV5-3 and TRBJ1-2, with D maybe TRBD1 (5 bases). TRBV5-3 is flagged as an ORF with uncertain function. The CDR3 extends over 13 amino acids. The germline V and J ends were trimmed by 2 bases and 4 bases, with 9 bases remaining between them. The CDR3 reads CARSFCRAYGYTF. CDR3 nucleotides: TGTGCCAGAAGCTTTTGCAGGGCCTATGGCTACACCTTC.

This clone was counted only a few times. The chain recombines TRBV7-3 with TRBJ2-1; D remains ambiguous. Looked up from germline, CDR1 is SGHTA and CDR2 is FQGTGA. This CDR3 has 12 residues. V was shortened by 2 bases and J by 11 bases, with 10 bases between the two germline ends. CDR3 bases: TGTGCCAGCAGCTTATTCCCGGATAAGCAGTTCTTC. It translates to CASSLFPDKQFF.

The rearrangement uses TRBV9 and TRBJ1-3; D remains ambiguous. Germline loops: CDR1 SGDLS, CDR2 YYNGEE. The CDR3 is made up of 13 amino acids. Trimming shortened V by 3 bases and J by 9 bases, and 13 bases separated the two germline ends. For the CDR3, the DNA is TGTGCCAGCAGCGCTGAGGGTCTAACCACCATATATTTT. It encodes CASSAEGLTTIYF.

The CDR3 here is CASTPEGPYEQYF. CDR3 DNA: TGTGCCAGCACCCCGGAGGGGCCCTACGAGCAGTACTTC. The V and J genes are TRBV5-5 and TRBJ2-7; weak D call: TRBD2 (6 bases). Germline values: CDR1 SGHKS, CDR2 YYEKEE (reference sequence). Trimming took off 6 bases at V and 2 bases at J, with 12 bases between the two ends. The length of the CDR3 is 13 residues.

The J gene is TRBJ2-1, the V gene TRBV27; D tentatively fits TRBD1 or TRBD2 (6 bases each). The V end was cut by 2 bases, the J end by 10 bases, with 9 bases between. Germline loops: CDR1 MNHEY, CDR2 SMNVEV (reference sequence). This CDR3 is built from 12 residues. CDR3 coding DNA: TGTGCCAGCAGTTTAATCGGGGGCGAGCAGTTCTTC. Amino acids: CASSLIGGEQFF.

This chain connects TRBV28 to TRBJ1-2; 12 bases are shared with TRBD1. In germline, CDR1 is MDHEN, CDR2 SYDVKM. V was clipped by 8 bases and J by 4 bases; unmatched bases: 14. The CDR3 length is 17 residues. The CDR3 bases are TGTGCCAGCGTTCGAGTCCCGGGACAGGGGGCTTTCTATGGCTACACCTTC. Protein: CASVRVPGQGAFYGYTF.

The CDR3 region is CASSPILGVALRTEQFF. CDR3 DNA: TGTGCCAGCAGTCCCATATTGGGGGTTGCCCTTCGAACTGAGCAGTTCTTC. The J gene is TRBJ2-1, the V gene TRBV28; TRBD1 or TRBD2 may be the D gene (5 bases each). Germline-derived CDR1 and CDR2 are MDHEN and SYDVKM. This CDR3 is built from 17 residues. Trimming took off 5 bases at V and 9 bases at J, with 26 bases between the two ends.

The gene calls are TRBV18 and TRBJ2-3, with 7 positions matching TRBD2. Germline-derived CDR1 and CDR2 are KGHSH and LQKENI. CDR3 length: 15 residues. Germline trimming cut 3 bases from V and 2 bases from J; bases unmatched to any gene: 5. CDR3 protein: CASSPPAGVTDTQYF. Here the CDR3 DNA reads TGTGCCAGCTCACCTCCGGCGGGAGTCACAGATACGCAGTATTTT. The variable domain in full, with the rest retrieved from reference TRBV18 and TRBJ2-3, is NAGVMQNPRHLVRRRGQEARLRCSPMKGHSHVYWYRQLPEEGLKFMVYLQKENIIDESGMPKERFSAEFPKEGPSILRIQQVVRGDSAAYFCASSPPAGVTDTQYFGPGTRLTVL.

The CDR3, as DNA: TGCGCCAGCACCACGACAGGGGGCTACTTGGAGACCCAGTACTTC. Translation: CASTTTGGYLETQYF. The V call is TRBV5-1, the J call TRBJ2-5, with 10 nucleotides matching TRBD1. Unmatched junction bases numbered 10, after V lost 6 bases and J lost 5 bases. Germline CDR1 SGHRS, CDR2 YFSETQ. CDR3 length: 15 residues.

This chain joins TRBV29-1 and TRBJ1-1; D remains unclear. CDR3 length: 11 residues. Trimming removed 1 base from V and 11 bases from J, with 11 bases in between. Germline CDR1 is SQVTM and CDR2 is ANQGSEA. The CDR3 loop is CSVEAERVAFF. CDR3 DNA: TGCAGCGTTGAAGCAGAGAGGGTCGCTTTCTTT.

The genes are TRBV19 and TRBJ2-3, with D uncertain. V was pared by 6 bases and J by 0 bases, with 7 bases between. This CDR3 is built from 13 residues. Germline V gene lookup returns CDR1 LNHDA and CDR2 SQIVND (reference sequence). The CDR3 DNA follows: TGTGCCAGTAGACACGCTAGCACAGATACGCAGTATTTT. It translates to CASRHASTDTQYF.

The chain has TRBV2 and TRBJ2-1, with 10 bases aligning to TRBD2. J gave up 7 bases and V 10 bases, and 13 bases lay outside the gene matches. Germline V lookup: CDR1 SNHLY, CDR2 FYNNEI. This CDR3 contains 15 residues. Written as DNA, the CDR3 is TGTGCCATACCGGTGAGCGGGAGGGCTTGGAATGAGCAGTTCTTC. This translates into CAIPVSGRAWNEQFF.

V gene TRBV10-2 combines with J gene TRBJ2-1, with 8 bases aligning to TRBD1. J gave up 6 bases and V 10 bases, and 11 bases lay outside the gene matches. Germline assignment: CDR1 WSHSY and CDR2 SAAADI. CDR3 size: 14 residues. CDR3 residues: CATVITGQGNEQFF. CDR3 nucleotides: TGCGCCACCGTGATAACAGGACAGGGCAATGAGCAGTTCTTC.

The rearrangement joins TRBV27 to TRBJ2-3; D perhaps matches TRBD1 (5 bases). There are 14 residues in the CDR3. CDR1 is MNHEY, CDR2 SMNVEV, per germline (reference sequence). Trimming left V 3 bases short and J 7 bases short, with 14 bases between. The CDR3 spells CASSFWQGGHTQYF. CDR3 nucleotides: TGTGCCAGCAGTTTTTGGCAGGGTGGGCATACGCAGTATTTT.

V is TRBV7-3 and J is TRBJ1-1, with D unresolved. The CDR3 runs 13 residues. From germline, CDR1 is SGHTA and CDR2 FQGTGA. V dropped 2 bases and J dropped 6 bases, with 10 bases sitting between them. The CDR3 region has the DNA TGTGCCAGCAGCTTATTAGCGGGTGCTGAAGCTTTCTTT. Its protein is CASSLLAGAEAFF.

This rearrangement joins TRBV20-1 to TRBJ1-5; D gene uncertain. Germline lookup yields CDR1 DFQATT and CDR2 SNEGSKA (reference sequence). This CDR3 is built from 11 residues. Trimming pared 3 bases from V and 5 bases from J, leaving 5 bases between. Here the CDR3 reads CSASLDQPQHF. DNA of the CDR3: TGCAGTGCTAGTTTGGATCAGCCCCAGCATTTT.

This chain links TRBV27 with TRBJ2-7; 7 bases are a match to TRBD2. CDR1 is MNHEY and CDR2 is SMNVEV in the germline V gene (reference sequence). J gave up 4 bases and V 5 bases, and 8 bases lay outside the gene matches. The CDR3 is made up of 14 amino acids. The CDR3 DNA is TGTGCCAGCAGTATGTCTAGCGGAGTTTACGAGCAGTACTTC. Amino acids: CASSMSSGVYEQYF.